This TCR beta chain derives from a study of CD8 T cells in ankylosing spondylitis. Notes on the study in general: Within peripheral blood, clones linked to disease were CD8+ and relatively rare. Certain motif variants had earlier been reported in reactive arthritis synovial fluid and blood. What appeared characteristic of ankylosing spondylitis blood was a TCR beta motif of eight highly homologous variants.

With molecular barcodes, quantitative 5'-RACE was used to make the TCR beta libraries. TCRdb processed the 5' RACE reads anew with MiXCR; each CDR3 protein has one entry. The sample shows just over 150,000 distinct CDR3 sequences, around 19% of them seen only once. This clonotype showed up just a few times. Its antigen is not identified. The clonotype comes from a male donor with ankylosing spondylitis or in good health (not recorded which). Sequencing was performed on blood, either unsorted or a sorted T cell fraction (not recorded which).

The CDR3 DNA sequence: TGCAGCGACCGAAGCGGGAGCACAGATACGCAGTATTTT. Its protein product is CSDRSGSTDTQYF. The V and J genes are TRBV29-1 and TRBJ2-3; possible D gene TRBD2, 6 bases. The CDR3 runs to 13 residues. The germline V gene encodes CDR1 SQVTM and CDR2 ANQGSEA. Deletions cut 7 bases from V and 0 bases from J, with 11 bases between.